A selection of T cell receptor beta chains follows, all from one sample in a study of T cell changes during pregnancy in multiple sclerosis. Assay used: immunoSEQ multiplex PCR; TCRdb lists only in-frame clones, some missing. The sample lists 90,000 to 120,000 clones; roughly 93% were seen once. Specimen: peripheral blood, collected before pregnancy. These receptors were taken from a female donor with multiple sclerosis, enrolled in a pregnancy study. Each CDR3 is given with its conserved first and last residue. Each record gives: clone size, D gene, V gene, J gene, CDR3 protein, CDR3 DNA. A D gene is named only where the DNA matches it firmly. The size entry is marked missing in some rows and otherwise reads once, few, many or a size class.

NA	TRBD2	TRBV13	TRBJ2-7	CASTGLAGDKYEQYF	TGTGCCAGCACCGGACTAGCGGGAGATAAGTACGAGCAGTACTTC
NA	TRBD2	TRBV10-1	TRBJ2-7	CARGGDPHEQYF	TGCGCCAGGGGGGGGGATCCCCACGAGCAGTACTTC
NA	TRBD2	TRBV5-1	TRBJ2-2	CASSPSRTSGNVGGELFF	TGCGCCAGCAGCCCCTCGAGGACTAGCGGGAACGTTGGCGGGGAGCTGTTTTTT
NA	TRBD2	TRBV11-3	TRBJ2-1	CASSGGTSGGFYNEQFF	TGTGCCAGCAGCGGAGGGACTAGCGGGGGATTCTACAATGAGCAGTTCTTC
NA	NA	TRBV5-6	TRBJ1-1	CASSSTGRDTEAFF	TGTGCCAGCAGCTCCACAGGGAGGGACACTGAAGCTTTCTTT
NA	NA	TRBV30	TRBJ2-7	CAWKQGSYEQYF	TGTGCCTGGAAACAGGGTAGCTACGAGCAGTACTTC
NA	TRBD1	TRBV18	TRBJ1-1	CASSPNRGHQEAFF	TGTGCCAGCTCACCAAACAGGGGGCATCAGGAAGCTTTCTTT
NA	TRBD1	TRBV5-6	TRBJ1-2	CASSWEDRGGGYTF	TGTGCCAGCAGCTGGGAGGACAGGGGAGGCGGCTACACCTTC
once	NA	TRBV7-6	TRBJ2-7	CASSLEADYEQYF	TGTGCCAGCAGCTTAGAGGCGGACTACGAGCAGTACTTC
NA	NA	TRBV6-1	TRBJ1-1	CASSEWGATEAFF	TGTGCCAGCAGTGAATGGGGAGCGACTGAAGCTTTCTTT
NA	NA	TRBV18	TRBJ2-5	CASSPNMRQQSLETQYF	TGTGCCAGCTCACCTAATATGCGACAGCAGAGTTTAGAGACCCAGTACTTC
NA	TRBD1	TRBV6-1	TRBJ1-5	CASSERGQGNQPQHF	TGTGCCAGCAGTGAAAGGGGACAGGGAAATCAGCCCCAGCATTTT
once	NA	TRBV28	TRBJ2-7	CASSTLKGTFYEQYF	TGTGCCAGCAGCACTCTTAAGGGGACTTTCTACGAGCAGTACTTC
NA	TRBD1	TRBV12-5	TRBJ2-1	CASGGTGGLRGEQFF	TGTGCTAGTGGGGGAACAGGGGGCTTAAGGGGTGAGCAGTTCTTC
NA	NA	TRBV7-2	TRBJ2-6	CASSPGGAGANVLTF	TGTGCCAGCAGCCCAGGTGGGGCCGGGGCCAACGTCCTGACTTTC
NA	NA	TRBV27	TRBJ1-5	CASTQGDYQPQHF	TGTGCCAGTACACAGGGAGACTATCAGCCCCAGCATTTT
NA	TRBD2	TRBV11-2	TRBJ2-3	CASSFSGRSLDTQYF	TGTGCCAGCAGCTTCAGCGGGAGGAGTTTAGATACGCAGTATTTT
NA	NA	TRBV21-1	TRBJ2-1	CASSKEIVAPTKYNEQFF	TGTGCCAGCAGCAAAGAAATCGTGGCCCCCACAAAATACAATGAGCAGTTCTTC
NA	NA	TRBV6-4	TRBJ1-2	CASSPGPRLYGYTF	TGTGCCAGCAGTCCTGGGCCCCGACTATATGGCTACACCTTC
NA	TRBD1	TRBV27	TRBJ2-2	CASGPRGYTGELFF	TGTGCCAGCGGACCCAGGGGGTACACCGGGGAGCTGTTTTTT
NA	TRBD2	TRBV5-1	TRBJ2-2	CASSFLWTSGRGNTGELFF	TGCGCCAGCAGCTTCTTATGGACTAGCGGGAGGGGGAACACCGGGGAGCTGTTTTTT
NA	NA	TRBV7-9	TRBJ1-5	CASSLDIYQPQHF	TGTGCCAGCAGCTTAGATATTTATCAGCCCCAGCATTTT
NA	TRBD1	TRBV4-2	TRBJ1-4	CASSQDGQGGEKLFF	TGTGCCAGCAGCCAAGACGGACAGGGAGGGGAAAAACTGTTTTTT
NA	NA	TRBV6-1	TRBJ2-6	CASSVSGANVLTF	TGTGCCAGCAGCGTATCTGGGGCCAACGTCCTGACTTTC
few	NA	TRBV4-1	TRBJ1-2	CASSQPKGREINYGYTF	TGCGCCAGCAGCCAACCCAAAGGACGGGAGATTAACTATGGCTACACCTTC
NA	TRBD2	TRBV27	TRBJ2-7	CASSLSAGRVYEQYF	TGTGCCAGCAGTTTATCAGCGGGGAGGGTGTACGAGCAGTACTTC
NA	NA	TRBV30	TRBJ2-2	CAEGGQANTGELFF	TGTGCAGAAGGCGGGCAGGCGAACACCGGGGAGCTGTTTTTT
NA	NA	TRBV7-8	TRBJ2-7	CASSLSAGTYEQYF	TGTGCCAGCAGCTTATCAGCAGGGACCTACGAGCAGTACTTC
NA	TRBD1	TRBV5-1	TRBJ1-4	CASSRTGLDNEKLFF	TGCGCCAGCAGCCGGACAGGGTTGGATAATGAAAAACTGTTTTTT
NA	NA	TRBV4-1	TRBJ2-1	CASRQLGSYNEQFF	TGCGCCAGCAGGCAACTAGGCTCCTACAATGAGCAGTTCTTC
NA	TRBD1	TRBV27	TRBJ2-7	CASSLSSGTGAYEQYF	TGTGCCAGCAGTTTATCTTCCGGGACAGGGGCCTACGAGCAGTACTTC
NA	TRBD1	TRBV5-1	TRBJ1-2	CASSLAGTGGGYTF	TGCGCCAGCAGCTTGGCCGGGACAGGGGGCGGCTACACCTTC
NA	NA	TRBV28	TRBJ2-5	CASSSGSRPETQYF	TGTGCCAGCAGTTCCGGGTCTCGACCCGAGACCCAGTACTTC
NA	TRBD2	TRBV5-1	TRBJ2-1	CASSLGGTSGSNTHNEQFF	TGCGCCAGCAGCTTGGGCGGGACTAGCGGGAGTAATACCCACAATGAGCAGTTCTTC
NA	NA	TRBV11-2	TRBJ1-1	CASSLDRERGAFF	TGTGCCAGCAGCTTAGACCGGGAACGAGGAGCTTTCTTT
NA	NA	TRBV2	TRBJ2-7	CASSEAQIARRSYEQYF	TGTGCCAGCAGTGAAGCCCAAATAGCGCGGAGATCCTACGAGCAGTACTTC
once	NA	TRBV2	TRBJ2-7	CASSVAANRDSGYEQYF	TGTGCCAGCAGTGTTGCTGCGAACCGGGACTCGGGCTACGAGCAGTACTTC
NA	TRBD1	TRBV19	TRBJ2-3	CASSSGTGADTQYF	TGTGCCAGTAGTTCGGGGACAGGGGCAGATACGCAGTATTTT
once	NA	TRBV5-1	TRBJ1-2	CASSLTGSYGYTF	TGCGCCAGCAGCCTTACAGGCTCCTATGGCTACACCTTC
few	NA	TRBV19	TRBJ2-2	CASSAWGGGQNTGELFF	TGTGCCAGTAGTGCCTGGGGCGGCGGACAGAACACCGGGGAGCTGTTTTTT
NA	TRBD2	TRBV7-9	TRBJ2-1	CASSGLAGDLYNEQFF	TGTGCCAGCAGCGGACTAGCGGGAGACTTATACAATGAGCAGTTCTTC
NA	NA	TRBV29-1	TRBJ2-1	CSVSLDLGVPEQFF	TGCAGCGTTTCGTTGGATTTAGGGGTGCCTGAGCAGTTCTTC
NA	TRBD1	TRBV5-8	TRBJ1-5	CASNGQGYQPQHF	TGTGCCAGCAACGGACAGGGTTATCAGCCCCAGCATTTT
NA	TRBD1	TRBV2	TRBJ1-2	CASSRDRGSYGYTF	TGTGCCAGCAGCCGGGACAGGGGAAGCTATGGCTACACCTTC
NA	TRBD1	TRBV18	TRBJ1-3	CASSRSGTGSGNTIYF	TGTGCCAGCTCACGCTCCGGGACAGGGTCTGGAAACACCATATATTTT
NA	NA	TRBV19	TRBJ2-1	CASSIGGYSYNEQFF	TGTGCCAGTAGTATAGGCGGGTACTCCTACAATGAGCAGTTCTTC
NA	TRBD1	TRBV4-2	TRBJ1-2	CASSQAGQVLSGYTF	TGTGCCAGCAGCCAAGCGGGACAGGTCCTTTCGGGCTACACCTTC
NA	NA	TRBV7-9	TRBJ2-7	CASSSSSYEQYF	TGTGCCAGCAGCTCCAGCTCCTACGAGCAGTACTTC
NA	NA	TRBV28	TRBJ1-6	CASTLGGNDNSPLHF	TGTGCCAGCACCTTGGGGGGTAATGATAATTCACCCCTCCACTTT
NA	NA	TRBV7-9	TRBJ1-1	CASTQIVGGPPTDTEAFF	TGTGCCAGCACCCAAATCGTCGGGGGACCCCCGACGGACACTGAAGCTTTCTTT
NA	NA	TRBV27	TRBJ2-1	CASSLPGANEQFF	TGTGCCAGCAGTTTGCCAGGGGCCAATGAGCAGTTCTTC
NA	TRBD1	TRBV28	TRBJ2-7	CASSFGGTGGYEQYF	TGTGCCAGCAGTTTTGGAGGGACAGGGGGCTACGAGCAGTACTTC
NA	NA	TRBV7-9	TRBJ2-7	CASSLAGGHYEQYF	TGTGCCAGCAGCTTGGCAGGGGGGCACTACGAGCAGTACTTC
NA	TRBD1	TRBV28	TRBJ1-2	CASKLRDRHNYGYTF	TGTGCCAGTAAGTTACGGGACAGGCATAACTATGGCTACACCTTC
NA	NA	TRBV29-1	TRBJ2-6	CSVITRDSLSGANVLTF	TGCAGCGTTATAACGCGGGACAGCCTCTCTGGGGCCAACGTCCTGACTTTC